This TCR beta chain derives from a study of cytomegalovirus exposure and HLA in healthy donors (dated by TCRdb to between 2016 and 2019). About the full investigation: In an earlier analysis of fewer than 750 of the donors, 276 Gb of sequence data and 90 million to 120 million unique TCR beta sequences from 150 million to 200 million T cells were reported. A separate validation cohort of about 110 different subjects was used in addition to the approximately 610-subject first cohort. High-throughput TCR immunosequencing, statistical association of individual TCRs with disease status, and machine learning were combined to predict cytomegalovirus infection status. Donor age, sex, ethnicity and CMV serostatus were compiled alongside the repertoire data. Of the roughly 400 genotyped donors, roughly 76% were placed in the genetic ancestry cluster associated with self-reported Caucasian donors. Among roughly 370 genotyped donors of the cohort, an average of around 240,000 unique TCR beta nucleotide sequences were sequenced per donor, 15% to 20% of them non-productive. To study patterns of TCR occurrence, a later analysis re-analyzed previously published TCR beta repertoires from around 660 donors and added high-resolution HLA genotyping. Typing coverage varied by locus: 629-630 donors for A, B, C, DRB1 and DQB1; roughly 510 for DQA1; around 610 for DPA1; roughly 450 for DPB1. The study aimed to test whether signatures of past pathogen exposure could be identified by cataloging public T cell receptors. A later genetic analysis took genome-wide SNP genotypes for about three fifths of the 666 donors and used that subset as a discovery cohort. A few DR-DQ haplotypes were handled as single units for association and clustering because linkage in the cohort was strong. Both class I and class II loci were covered by HLA typing, at four-digit resolution. In the later analysis, no new phenotypic data were used to find candidate immune exposures; instead, reliance was placed on TCR beta sequences and their occurrence across donors. To decide whether each TCR beta V gene segment behaved as functional or pseudogenic, an earlier analysis of approximately 590 of the donors relied on high-throughput TCR beta sequencing. The study profiled the T cell repertoires of under 850 subjects by immunosequencing and related them to cytomegalovirus serostatus. Roughly 300 gigabases of sequencing data and tens of millions of unique TCR sequences were included in an early release covering 500 to 750 HLA-typed donors. Every repertoire in the discovery cohort had been generated on one and the same sequencing platform. What the authors observed across the whole study: A later genetic analysis reported fewer N-insertions in productive TCRs among donors in an Asian-associated ancestry cluster than the approximately 670-donor mean. In a later analysis, the rate of TCR association differed among HLA loci, with DRB1 alleles having the most associated TCRs and HLA-C alleles having the fewest. A further reported finding was that TCR beta sequences accurately predicted the HLA-A and HLA-B alleles for most subjects in the first cohort. The study listed 164 TCR beta chains as associated with cytomegalovirus. Because some donors lacked HLA typing at each locus, the association tests relied only on the typed subset. A later analysis associated 16,951 TCR beta sequences with specific HLA alleles at a false discovery rate of 0.05. Linkage disequilibrium might explain the correlated functional status among segregating V segments, but an unknown experimental factor could not be ruled out. Only TCR beta chains were sequenced in this cohort, and the absence of alpha or paired-chain data limited detectable features. Approximately 16 rarely observed V segments, including chromosome 9 orphons, were excluded from the earlier analysis of about 500 of the donors because counts were too low. The authors suggested that the approach could potentially be generalized to other disease states and immunological phenotypes. Immune exposure information for the cohort was limited to CMV serostatus. In vitro tests confirmed that a few of the cytomegalovirus-associated TCR beta chains recognize cytomegalovirus antigens. A later analysis found that HLA-associated TCR beta chains were more clonally expanded and had lower generation probabilities than equally common non-associated chains. The sequencing pipeline was judged likely to have produced a cluster of highly shared sequence variants as a technical artifact. V-gene and J-gene trimming of TCR beta chains was associated with a missense DCLRE1C variant in a later genetic analysis, and the association was replicated in an independent cohort. In an earlier analysis of around 500 of the donors, most TCR beta V segments appeared in productive rearrangements about 87% or about 30% of the time, broadly matching IMGT annotations. The classifier was reported to diagnose cytomegalovirus status with high specificity and sensitivity in both the original cohort and the validation cohort. The presence/absence analyses assumed that sequencing depth was roughly uniform across donors, and that assumption may not be true. Most CMV-associated TCR beta chains appeared to be HLA-restricted in a later analysis, and the HLA associations seemed to be driven largely by CMV exposure. Some IMGT-functional V segments, including TRBV6-2 and TRBV6-3, could not be told apart with the 87-base-pair reads, so those segments were excluded. In a later analysis, several top co-occurrence clusters were reported to appear linked to parvovirus B19, influenza, CMV and Epstein-Barr virus. Across donors, most TCR sequences were observed very rarely, whereas some public TCRs were present in many individuals. Assigning TCR associations to individual alleles was difficult when HLA alleles, especially DR and DQ, strongly co-occurred.

V and J lose 0 bases and 2 bases, and a span of 10 bases separates them. Taken from the germline V gene (reference sequence), the CDR1 and CDR2 loops are LNHDA and SQIVND. The CDR3 runs 15 residues from the cysteine to the phenylalanine. The sequence is cut down to CDR3 DNA, 45 bases in frame from base 1. The receptor library was made with the immunoSEQ multiplex PCR assay. The multiplex PCR relied on a mix of 60 forward primers for TCR Vbeta segments and 13 reverse primers for TCR Jbeta segments. Amplification of the CDR3 region of rearranged TCR beta genes was performed with a multiplex PCR assay on genomic DNA. Amplified TCR beta libraries were sequenced as 87-base-pair reads on the Illumina HiSeq System. The original pipeline was this. A later analysis counted about 80 million unique TCR beta chains across the 550 to 700 repertoires, and 9 million to 14 million of these chains were shared by at least two donors. To remove PCR and sequencing errors, raw reads were error-corrected and collapsed into unique sequences using a nearest-neighbor algorithm that merged closely related sequences. To assign V, D and J gene segments, CDR3 sequences were aligned to IMGT reference sequences. For a sequence to be retained, a match of at least six nucleotides was required to both a V gene segment and a J gene segment. Rearrangements were called productive when the CDR3 lacked stop codons and stayed in frame with V and J; all others were non-productive. Following IMGT convention, CDR3 was defined as the stretch from the second conserved V-encoded cysteine up to the conserved J-encoded phenylalanine. In an earlier analysis of approximately 500 of the donors, sequences lacking an unambiguous match to a single V gene segment were excluded. In an earlier analysis of approximately 590 of the donors, a V segment was called functional when productive rearrangements were above 56.7%, and segregating when the standard deviation between donors exceeded 5%. A statistical classification framework was developed to diagnose cytomegalovirus status using the catalog of TCR beta chain sequences. In a later analysis, TCR nucleotide sequences were compared against IMGT/GENE-DB human TR gene sequences so that V and J genes could be assigned. The TCRdist pipeline was used in a later analysis to assign CDR3 sequences and most-parsimonious VDJ recombination scenarios. In a later analysis, every TCR beta chain was defined by the combination of its CDR3 amino acid sequence and its V-gene family, and reads without a unique V-gene family were dropped. As a way to deal with suspected cross-contamination and a sequencing artifact, a later analysis dropped 450 to 600 nucleotide sequences that were highly shared and had low generation probability. In a later analysis, a clonal expansion index was calculated for each public chain from normalized within-repertoire ranks of inferred template counts. Generation probabilities in a later analysis came from a VDJ recombination model fitted to out-of-frame rearrangements, and those results were checked against IGoR. Hypergeometric tests were used in a later analysis to score TCR-TCR, TCR-HLA and TCR-CMV co-occurrence, with a repertoire-size bias correction applied to the TCR pairs. In a later analysis, false discovery rates were estimated by permuting HLA or CMV assignments 20 times. In a later analysis, co-occurring TCRs were grouped using DBSCAN, with TCRdist sequence similarity added in when clustering inside HLA-allele-positive subsets. Repertoires with fewer than 30,000 or more than 120,000 public chains, plus five repertoires with anomalous nucleotide sharing, were excluded from co-occurrence clustering. TCRdb took over this immuneACCESS table, retaining in-frame rearrangements with V and J assigned. Such tables are incomplete; in checked studies, under half of the missing clones stem from an unresolved V gene, and the remainder is unexplained. V, J and clone size are taken as reported in that table, and D and trimming were inferred from the DNA itself. In all, the sample holds about 260,000 clones, and roughly 81% of those were seen once. Of the sample, 2% to 2.5% is held by the ten largest clones.

The cohort consisted of fewer than 700 healthy bone marrow donors. Cohort members were all nominally healthy when sampled, although unrecorded immune exposures were likely present. The donor tested CMV seropositive, placing the donor among the approximately 290 seropositive members of the cohort. Each donor provided a peripheral blood sample, and peripheral blood mononuclear cells were used for TCR beta sequencing. Genomic DNA extraction from the blood cell samples was performed with the Qiagen DNeasy Blood Extraction Kit. Concerning this clone itself: The clone's antigen remains unknown. One base away there is no much larger clone; base qualities are not given.

The chain joins TRBV19 to TRBJ2-5; matching of 5 bases hints at TRBD2 as the D gene. The sequence came from a woman between 40 and 50 years old in good health and CMV-seropositive. The sequenced sample consisted of PBMCs. The CDR3 is CASSIENSGQETQYF. The DNA sequence follows: TGTGCCAGTAGTATAGAGAACAGCGGTCAAGAGACCCAGTACTTC.